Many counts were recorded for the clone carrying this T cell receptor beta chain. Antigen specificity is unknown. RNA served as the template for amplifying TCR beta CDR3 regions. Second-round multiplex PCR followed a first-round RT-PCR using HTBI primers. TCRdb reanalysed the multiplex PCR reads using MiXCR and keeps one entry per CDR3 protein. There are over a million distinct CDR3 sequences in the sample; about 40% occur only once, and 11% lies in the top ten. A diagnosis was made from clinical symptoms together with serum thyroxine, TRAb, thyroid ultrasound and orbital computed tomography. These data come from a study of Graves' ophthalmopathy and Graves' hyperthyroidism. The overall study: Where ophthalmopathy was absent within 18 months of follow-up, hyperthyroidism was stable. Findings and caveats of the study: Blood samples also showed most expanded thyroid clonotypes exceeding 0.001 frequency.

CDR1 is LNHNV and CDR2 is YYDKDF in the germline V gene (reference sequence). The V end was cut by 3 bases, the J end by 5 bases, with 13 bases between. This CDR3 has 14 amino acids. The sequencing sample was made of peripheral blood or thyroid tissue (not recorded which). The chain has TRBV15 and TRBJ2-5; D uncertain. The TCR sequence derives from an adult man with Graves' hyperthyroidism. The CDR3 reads CATSRDVVSETQYF. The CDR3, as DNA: TGTGCCACCAGCAGGGATGTTGTCAGTGAGACCCAGTACTTC.